This entry describes one TCR beta chain. Antigen specificity is unknown. The data originate from a study of identifying expanded T cells in peripheral blood. V was pared by 4 bases and J by 3 bases, with 9 bases of the junction left unmatched. This CDR3 has 16 residues. CDR1 is MDHEN and CDR2 is SYDVKM in the germline V gene. Only in-frame clones appear in the TCRdb table, and some are missing; sequencing was by immunoSEQ multiplex PCR. The sample has about 78,000 clones, about 83% seen once. No infections or other immune events were documented during collection. General study points: Technical replicates showed about 1.1 changed clones; about 2 weeks around 15; four weeks 19. Variance in clone template counts between roughly two-week samples significantly increased with total template count across all healthy donors.

The TCR comes from a person between 18 and 69 years old in good health. The chain combines TRBV28 with TRBJ2-5, with 9 bases that match TRBD2. The source material was blood. CDR3 DNA: TGTGCCAGCAGTTCACCTAGCGGGGCTCGGGAAGAGACCCAGTACTTC. Its translation is CASSSPSGAREETQYF.